The 16 T cell receptor beta chains below all came from one sample that was sequenced in a study of OX40 agonist ivuxolimab in advanced cancers. Produced via immunoSEQ multiplex PCR; TCRdb's table is partial and in-frame only. The table shows about 56,000 clones, with 82% occurring only once. The input for sequencing was CD4+ or CD8+ T cells sorted from blood, taken in a trial of the OX40 agonist ivuxolimab. These TCRs come from an adult with an advanced solid tumor such as melanoma, head and neck, liver or kidney cancer.

The V call is TRBV5-5, the J call TRBJ1-2; D unresolved. The CDR3 sequence is 14 residues long. V lost 2 bases and J lost 1, with 9 bases in between. The germline CDR1 and CDR2 sequences are SGHKS and YYEKEE (reference sequence). This CDR3 reads CASSLQSVNYGYTF. The CDR3 DNA follows: TGTGCCAGCAGCTTACAGTCCGTTAACTATGGCTACACCTTC.

A single count supports this clone. This chain connects TRBV19 to TRBJ1-1, with D perhaps TRBD1 (5 bases). V was shortened by 5 bases and J by 2 bases, with 12 bases between the two germline ends. Germline loops: CDR1 LNHDA, CDR2 SQIVND (reference sequence). The CDR3 contains 14 residues. The CDR3 sequence is CASSPSTANTEAFF. The DNA of the CDR3 is TGTGCCAGTAGTCCGTCGACAGCAAACACTGAAGCTTTCTTT.

This chain uses TRBV27 with TRBJ2-7, with 12 bases that match TRBD2. This CDR3 is built from 15 residues. Germline V lookup: CDR1 MNHEY, CDR2 SMNVEV (reference sequence). The V segment lost 5 bases and the J segment 3 bases; nucleotides outside the gene matches: 5. The CDR3 region is CASSKGLAGSYEQYF. The CDR3 DNA sequence: TGTGCCAGCAGTAAAGGACTAGCGGGAAGCTACGAGCAGTACTTC.

The chain uses TRBV5-4 and TRBJ2-5; a possible D gene is TRBD2 (5 bases). Germline V CDR1 and CDR2: SGHNT, YYREEE (reference sequence). CDR3 length equals 16 residues. The V end was cut by 4 bases, the J end by 2 bases, with 18 bases between. CDR3 protein: CASSPLGQRLQETQYF. CDR3 in DNA: TGTGCCAGCAGCCCCCTTGGGCAGCGGCTACAAGAGACCCAGTACTTC.

The V gene is TRBV5-5, the J gene TRBJ1-4; no reliable D call. The CDR3 sequence is 12 residues long. The germline V gene encodes CDR1 SGHKS and CDR2 YYEKEE (reference sequence). V was trimmed by 3 bases and J by 8 bases, leaving 8 bases between them. In nucleotides, the CDR3 is TGTGCCAGCAGCTGGGAATTGGAAAAACTGTTTTTT. It encodes CASSWELEKLFF.

The chain couples TRBV4-1 to TRBJ1-2; D possibly corresponds to TRBD1 (5 bases). In germline, CDR1 is MGHRA, CDR2 YSYEKL. Between the trimmed V and J ends, which lost 0 bases and 4 bases, there was a span of 9 bases. CDR3 size: 14 residues. CDR3 region: CASSQDWQGYGYTF. The CDR3, as DNA: TGCGCCAGCAGCCAAGACTGGCAGGGCTATGGCTACACCTTC.

The chain recombines TRBV11-2 with TRBJ2-3; maybe TRBD2 (6 bases). Trimming pared 1 base from V and 3 bases from J, leaving 14 bases between. This CDR3 contains 16 residues. The V gene's germline CDR1 is SGHAT and CDR2 FQNNGV. CDR3 coding DNA: TGTGCCAGCAGCTTAGGACCCGGCGGGAAAACAGATACGCAGTATTTT. Translating gives CASSLGPGGKTDTQYF.

This clone was seen just once. The V gene is TRBV7-9, the J gene TRBJ1-3, with D tentatively TRBD1 (6 bases). The ends were cut back, 11 bases at V and 0 bases at J, with 14 bases in the middle. Per the germline V gene, CDR1 is SEHNR and CDR2 is FQNEAQ (reference sequence). The CDR3 has 14 residues. CDR3 region: CAAGGVLSGNTIYF. The CDR3 bases are TGTGCCGCGGGGGGCGTACTCTCTGGAAACACCATATATTTT.

This chain connects TRBV28 to TRBJ1-5, with 10 bases lining up with TRBD1. The CDR3 extends over 18 amino acids. With 5 bases clipped from V and 0 bases from J, the junction kept 10 bases outside the gene matches. Germline V CDR1 and CDR2: MDHEN, SYDVKM. The CDR3 DNA reads TGTGCCAGCAGTATCCCGGGACAGGGGACACTTAGCAATCAGCCCCAGCATTTT. Its translation: CASSIPGQGTLSNQPQHF.

V gene TRBV30 combines with J gene TRBJ2-5; tentative D call: TRBD2 (5 bases). This CDR3 has 14 residues. The V end was cut by 1 base, the J end by 5 bases, with 14 bases between. Germline lookup yields CDR1 GTSNPN and CDR2 SVGIG (reference sequence). The CDR3 DNA is TGTGCCTGGAGTGCCGTGCGTCCGGGGGAGACCCAGTACTTC. Translated: CAWSAVRPGETQYF.

This clone was seen only a few times. The V and J genes are TRBV18 and TRBJ1-5; 7 nucleotides align to TRBD1. This CDR3 spans 15 amino acids. Germline V gives CDR1 KGHSH, CDR2 LQKENI. V trimming: 3 bases; J trimming: 5 bases; junction bases outside the gene matches: 7. CDR3 coding DNA: TGTGCCAGCTCACCCCAACAGGGGAGGGATCAGCCCCAGCATTTT. Residues: CASSPQQGRDQPQHF. Combining the CDR3 with reference TRBV18 and TRBJ1-5 gives the whole variable domain NAGVMQNPRHLVRRRGQEARLRCSPMKGHSHVYWYRQLPEEGLKFMVYLQKENIIDESGMPKERFSAEFPKEGPSILRIQQVVRGDSAAYFCASSPQQGRDQPQHFGDGTRLSIL.

The V gene is TRBV19, the J gene TRBJ2-7; no definite D call. From germline, CDR1 is LNHDA and CDR2 SQIVND (reference sequence). CDR3 length equals 12 residues. V gave up 3 bases and J gave up 4 bases, with 7 bases separating them. CDR3 amino acids: CASSMADYEQYF. The CDR3 nucleotides read TGTGCCAGTAGTATGGCGGATTACGAGCAGTACTTC.

The chain combines TRBV15 with TRBJ1-4; a weak D match, TRBD1 (5 bases). Trimming shortened V by 5 bases and J by 0 bases, and 10 bases separated the two germline ends. CDR1 is LNHNV, CDR2 YYDKDF, per germline (reference sequence). The CDR3 is made up of 15 amino acids. As DNA, the CDR3 is TGTGCCACCAGCCTGCGGGGGTCAACTAATGAAAAACTGTTTTTT. Translated, it gives CATSLRGSTNEKLFF.

The V gene is TRBV4-3, the J gene TRBJ1-6; TRBD1 might be the D (6 bases). Trimming took off 5 bases at V and 9 bases at J, with 20 bases between the two ends. CDR1 LGHNA and CDR2 YSLEER come from the germline V gene. The CDR3 covers 16 residues. The chain's CDR3 is CASSTRTAGLGSPLHF. The CDR3 DNA sequence: TGCGCCAGCAGCACCCGGACAGCGGGGTTAGGTTCACCCCTCCACTTT.

The chain recombines TRBV4-1 with TRBJ2-4, with D maybe TRBD1 (5 bases). Trimming left V 0 bases short and J 3 bases short, with 15 bases between. Germline-derived CDR1 and CDR2 are MGHRA and YSYEKL. The CDR3 extends over 17 amino acids. The DNA for the CDR3 is TGCGCCAGCAGCCAAGAAGGGGCAGGGCGGAACAAAAACATTCAGTACTTC. Its protein is CASSQEGAGRNKNIQYF.

V and J are TRBV9 and TRBJ1-2; no firm D call. Between the trimmed V and J ends, which lost 7 bases and 0 bases, there was a span of 10 bases. The length of the CDR3 is 13 residues. Germline CDR1 and CDR2: SGDLS and YYNGEE. The DNA for the CDR3 is TGTGCCAGCCGAAAACCAACTAACTATGGCTACACCTTC. It specifies CASRKPTNYGYTF.